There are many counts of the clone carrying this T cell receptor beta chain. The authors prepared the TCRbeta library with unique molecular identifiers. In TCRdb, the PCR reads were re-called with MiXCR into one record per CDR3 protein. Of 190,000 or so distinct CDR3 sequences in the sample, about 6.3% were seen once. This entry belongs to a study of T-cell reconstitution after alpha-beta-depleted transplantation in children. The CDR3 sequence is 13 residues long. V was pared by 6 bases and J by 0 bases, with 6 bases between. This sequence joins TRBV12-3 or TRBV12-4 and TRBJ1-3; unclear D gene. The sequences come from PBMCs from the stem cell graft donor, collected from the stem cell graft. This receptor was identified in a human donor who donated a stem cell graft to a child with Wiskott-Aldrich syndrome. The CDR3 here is CASRKSSGNTIYF. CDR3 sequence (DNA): TGTGCCAGCAGGAAAAGCTCTGGAAACACCATATATTTT.